This is a list of T cell receptor beta chains from one sample in a study of blood T cells in healthy people across ages. In TCRdb, the 5' RACE reads were re-called with MiXCR into one record per CDR3 protein. The repertoire includes 1.5 million to 1.9 million distinct CDR3 sequences, under 55% of them detected once, and 4% sits in the top ten. Sequencing used blood. The receptors were gathered from a young woman in good health. The CDR3 runs from the conserved cysteine through the conserved F or W. The order of the fields is V gene, J gene, clone size, D gene, CDR3 protein, CDR3 DNA. D genes are given only for firm matches. Size values are once, few and many counts, or a class for expanded clones, and some rows have none.

>TRBV9|TRBJ2-3|.|.
CASSPSLSSTDTQYF
TGTGCCAGCAGCCCCAGCCTCTCTAGCACAGATACACAGTATTTT
>TRBV5-1|TRBJ2-1|.|TRBD2
CASSLATSGRPSHDEQFF
TGCGCCAGCAGCTTGGCAACTAGCGGGAGACCTTCCCACGATGAGCAGTTCTTC
>TRBV4-1|TRBJ1-2|.|.
CASSHFLRGQLADGYTF
TGCGCCAGCAGCCACTTTCTCCGGGGCCAGCTGGCGGATGGCTACACCTTC
>TRBV5-4|TRBJ2-1|.|TRBD1
CASRSGTGMLNEQFF
TGTGCCAGCAGATCCGGGACAGGGATGCTAAATGAGCAGTTCTTC
>TRBV7-2|TRBJ2-1|many|.
CASSPYSGAQFF
TGTGCCAGCAGTCCATATAGCGGCGCTCAGTTCTTC
>TRBV7-2|TRBJ2-7|.|TRBD2
CASSLALMVSGGYNEQYF
TGTGCCAGCAGCTTAGCGCTAATGGTGAGCGGGGGGTACAATGAGCAGTACTTC
>TRBV5-1|TRBJ2-3|few|.
CASTQASSTDTQYF
TGCGCCAGCACCCAGGCCTCTAGCACAGATACGCAGTATTTT
>TRBV7-9|TRBJ2-7|few|.
CASSFASEANEQYF
TGTGCCAGCAGCTTCGCTAGCGAGGCCAACGAGCAGTACTTC
>TRBV6-2/TRBV6-3|TRBJ1-4|.|.
CASSSTRDLNEKLFF
TGTGCCAGCAGTTCGACTAGGGACTTAAATGAAAAACTGTTTTTT
>TRBV2|TRBJ2-5|.|.
CASRRDFNEYF
TGTGCCAGCAGGAGGGACTTCAACGAGTACTTC
>TRBV20-1|TRBJ2-4|.|.
CSPTPMLAKNIQYF
TGCAGTCCAACACCTATGTTAGCCAAAAACATTCAGTACTTC
>TRBV4-1|TRBJ2-7|.|TRBD2
CASSAIAGDNNEQYF
TGCGCCAGCAGCGCTATAGCGGGGGATAACAATGAGCAGTACTTC
>TRBV12-3/TRBV12-4|TRBJ2-1|few|TRBD2
CASSLSGGAGEQFF
TGTGCCAGCAGCCTTAGCGGGGGGGCCGGTGAGCAGTTCTTC
>TRBV7-2|TRBJ2-7|.|.
CASSLQALTYEQYF
TGTGCCAGCAGCTTGCAAGCGCTGACCTACGAGCAGTACTTC
>TRBV25-1|TRBJ2-2|.|TRBD1
CASSDKGQGAMYTGELFF
TGTGCCAGCAGTGATAAGGGGCAGGGGGCGATGTACACCGGGGAGCTGTTTTTT
>TRBV12-3/TRBV12-4|TRBJ2-1|.|TRBD2
CASTTSGSSWEQFF
TGTGCCAGCACGACTAGCGGGAGCTCGTGGGAGCAGTTCTTC
>TRBV9|TRBJ2-7|.|TRBD1
CASSVGDRALYEQYF
TGTGCCAGCAGCGTAGGGGACAGGGCTCTCTACGAGCAGTACTTC
>TRBV20-1|TRBJ2-7|.|.
CSALHRGGREQYF
TGCAGTGCTTTACACAGGGGGGGGCGTGAGCAGTACTTC
>TRBV6-5|TRBJ2-7|.|.
CASSYGGGRYEQYF
TGTGCCAGCAGTTACGGAGGGGGAAGGTACGAGCAGTACTTC
>TRBV20-1|TRBJ1-2|once|TRBD1
CSARDGTGRGYGYTF
TGCAGTGCTAGGGACGGGACAGGAAGAGGCTATGGCTACACCTTC
>TRBV7-2|TRBJ1-1|.|.
CASSLTREAFF
TGTGCCAGCAGCTTAACACGTGAAGCTTTCTTT